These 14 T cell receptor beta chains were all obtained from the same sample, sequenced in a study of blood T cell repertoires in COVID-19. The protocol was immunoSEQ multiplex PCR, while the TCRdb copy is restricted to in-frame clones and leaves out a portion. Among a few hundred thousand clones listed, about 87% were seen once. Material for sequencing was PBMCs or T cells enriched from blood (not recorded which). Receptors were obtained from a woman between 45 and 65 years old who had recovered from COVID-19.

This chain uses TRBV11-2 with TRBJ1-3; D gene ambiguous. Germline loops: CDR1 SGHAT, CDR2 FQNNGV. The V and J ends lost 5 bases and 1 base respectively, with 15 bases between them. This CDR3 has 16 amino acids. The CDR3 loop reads CASSTRKSESGNTIYF. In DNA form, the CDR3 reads TGTGCCAGCAGCACTAGAAAGTCAGAATCTGGAAACACCATATATTTT.

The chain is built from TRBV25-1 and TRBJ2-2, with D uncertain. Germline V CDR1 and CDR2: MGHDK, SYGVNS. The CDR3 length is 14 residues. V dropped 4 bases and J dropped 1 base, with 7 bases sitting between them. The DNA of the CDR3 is TGTGCCAGCAGTGCATCCGGGAACACCGGGGAGCTGTTTTTT. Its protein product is CASSASGNTGELFF.

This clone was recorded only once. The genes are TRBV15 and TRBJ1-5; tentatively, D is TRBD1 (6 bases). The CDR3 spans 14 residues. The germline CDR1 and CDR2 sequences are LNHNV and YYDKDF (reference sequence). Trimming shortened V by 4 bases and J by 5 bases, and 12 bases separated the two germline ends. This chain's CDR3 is CATSTHGQYQPQHF. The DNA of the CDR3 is TGTGCCACCAGCACCCATGGACAGTATCAGCCCCAGCATTTT.

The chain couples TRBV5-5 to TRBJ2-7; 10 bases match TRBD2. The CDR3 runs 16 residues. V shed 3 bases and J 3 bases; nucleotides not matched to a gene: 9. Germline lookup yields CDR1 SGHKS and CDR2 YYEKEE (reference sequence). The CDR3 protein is CASSSLRTSGVYEQYF. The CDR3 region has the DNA TGTGCCAGCAGCTCCCTACGGACTAGCGGTGTCTACGAGCAGTACTTC.

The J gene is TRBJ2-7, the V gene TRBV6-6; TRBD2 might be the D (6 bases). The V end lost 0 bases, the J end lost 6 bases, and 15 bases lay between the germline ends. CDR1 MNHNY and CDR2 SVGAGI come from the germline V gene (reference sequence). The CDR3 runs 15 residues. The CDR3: CASSYSTRGPIEQYF. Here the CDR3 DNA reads TGTGCCAGCAGTTACTCGACTAGGGGTCCCATCGAGCAGTACTTC.

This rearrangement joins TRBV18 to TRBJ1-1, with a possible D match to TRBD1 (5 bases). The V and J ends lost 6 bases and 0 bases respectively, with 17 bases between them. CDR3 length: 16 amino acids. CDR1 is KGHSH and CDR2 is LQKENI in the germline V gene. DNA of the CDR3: TGTGCCAGCTCTCCGATGACAGACAGTATGAACACTGAAGCTTTCTTT. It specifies CASSPMTDSMNTEAFF.

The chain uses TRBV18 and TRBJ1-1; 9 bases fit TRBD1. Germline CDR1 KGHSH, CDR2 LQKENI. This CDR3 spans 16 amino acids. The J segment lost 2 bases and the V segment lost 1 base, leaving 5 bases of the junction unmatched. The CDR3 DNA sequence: TGTGCCAGCTCACCACTAGGGACAGGGACAAACACTGAAGCTTTCTTT. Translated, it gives CASSPLGTGTNTEAFF.

DNA for the CDR3: TGCAGTGCTAAACAGGGTGAAGCTTTCTTT. Protein: CSAKQGEAFF. The V gene is TRBV20-1, the J gene TRBJ1-1; possible D gene TRBD1, 6 bases. The CDR3 has 10 amino acids. Deletions cut 4 bases from V and 7 bases from J, with 7 bases between. Germline V gene sequence: CDR1 DFQATT, CDR2 SNEGSKA (reference sequence).

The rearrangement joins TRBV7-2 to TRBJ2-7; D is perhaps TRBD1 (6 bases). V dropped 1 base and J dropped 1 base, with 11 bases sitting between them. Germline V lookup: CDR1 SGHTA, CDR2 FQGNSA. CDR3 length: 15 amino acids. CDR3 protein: CASSLVGDTSYEQYF. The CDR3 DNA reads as TGTGCCAGCAGCTTAGTTGGGGACACTTCCTACGAGCAGTACTTC.

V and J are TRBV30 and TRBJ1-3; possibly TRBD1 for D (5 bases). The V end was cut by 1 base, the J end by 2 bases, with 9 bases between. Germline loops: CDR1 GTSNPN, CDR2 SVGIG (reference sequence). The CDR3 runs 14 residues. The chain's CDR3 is CAWSGTRTGNTIYF. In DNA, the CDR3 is TGTGCCTGGAGTGGGACACGAACTGGAAACACCATATATTTT. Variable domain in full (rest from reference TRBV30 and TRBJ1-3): SQTIHQWPATLVQPVGSPLSLECTVEGTSNPNLYWYRQAAGRGLQLLFYSVGIGQISSEVPQNLSASRPQDRQFILSSKKLLLSDSGFYLCAWSGTRTGNTIYFGEGSWLTVV.

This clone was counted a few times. The CDR3 region has the DNA TGTGCCAGCAGTGAAGCGCGGGGGGGGAAGTCCCCCCAGCATTTT. It codes for CASSEARGGKSPQHF. The chain couples TRBV2 to TRBJ1-5, with D perhaps TRBD1 (5 bases). Germline V gene sequence: CDR1 SNHLY, CDR2 FYNNEI. Between the trimmed V and J ends, which lost 0 bases and 10 bases, there was a span of 16 bases. The CDR3 is 15 amino acids.

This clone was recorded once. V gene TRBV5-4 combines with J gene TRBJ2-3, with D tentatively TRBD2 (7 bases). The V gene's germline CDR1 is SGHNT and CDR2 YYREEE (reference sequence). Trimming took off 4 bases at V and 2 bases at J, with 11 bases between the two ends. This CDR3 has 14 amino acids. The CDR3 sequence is CASSRGGDTDTQYF. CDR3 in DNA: TGTGCCAGCAGCAGGGGGGGCGACACAGATACGCAGTATTTT.

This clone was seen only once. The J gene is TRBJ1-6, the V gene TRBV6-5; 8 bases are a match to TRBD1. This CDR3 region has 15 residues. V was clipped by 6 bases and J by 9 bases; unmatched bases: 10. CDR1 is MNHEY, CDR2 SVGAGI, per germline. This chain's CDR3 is CASRLGQGYSSPLHF. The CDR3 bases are TGTGCCAGCAGACTTGGACAGGGCTACAGTTCACCCCTCCACTTT.

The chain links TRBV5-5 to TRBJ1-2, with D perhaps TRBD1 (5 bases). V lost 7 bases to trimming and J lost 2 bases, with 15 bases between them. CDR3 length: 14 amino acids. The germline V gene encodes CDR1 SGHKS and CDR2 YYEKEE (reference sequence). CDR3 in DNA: TGTGCCAGCGGCCAGGGATCGGTCAACTATGGCTACACCTTC. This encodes CASGQGSVNYGYTF. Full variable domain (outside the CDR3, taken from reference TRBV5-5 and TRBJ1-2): DAGVTQSPTHLIKTRGQQVTLRCSPISGHKSVSWYQQVLGQGPQFIFQYYEKEERGRGNFPDRFSARQFPNYSSELNVNALLLGDSALYLCASGQGSVNYGYTFGSGTRLTVV.